A single sample gave rise to the 22 T cell receptor beta chains below, sequenced in a study of blood T cell repertoires in COVID-19. Clones were read by immunoSEQ multiplex PCR, and TCRdb kept only the in-frame ones, dropping some. The profile covers hundreds of thousands of clones, with 75% to 90% appearing a single time and roughly 2.2% taken by the ten largest. The specimen was PBMCs or T cells enriched from blood (not recorded which). The source is a man aged 25-45 years who had recovered from COVID-19.

The genes are TRBV5-8 and TRBJ1-4; 7 bases fit TRBD1. J was trimmed by 3 bases and V by 4 bases; bases with no gene match: 6. The CDR3 length is 15 residues. Germline V CDR1 and CDR2: SGHTS, YDEGEE. The CDR3 nucleotides read TGTGCCAGCAGCCCGGGACAGAGACCTAATGAAAAACTGTTTTTT. As protein: CASSPGQRPNEKLFF.

The gene calls are TRBV7-9 and TRBJ1-2; the match to TRBD1 covers 7 bases. CDR1 SEHNR and CDR2 FQNEAQ come from the germline V gene (reference sequence). Germline trimming cut 6 bases from V and 4 bases from J; bases unmatched to any gene: 5. This CDR3 is built from 13 residues. The DNA of the CDR3 is TGTGCCAGCAGGCGGGACAGTGGCTATGGCTACACCTTC. As protein: CASRRDSGYGYTF.

The chain recombines TRBV5-6 with TRBJ2-5; possible D gene TRBD2, 5 bases. V was clipped by 2 bases and J by 3 bases, with 11 bases between them. The CDR3 has 14 residues. Germline CDR1 is SGHDT and CDR2 is YYEEEE. In nucleotides, the CDR3 is TGTGCCAGCAGCTTCGTACTAGACAAAGAGACCCAGTACTTC. Translated, it gives CASSFVLDKETQYF.

This clone was counted many times. CDR3 region: CASSLVGPGDTIYF. The CDR3 DNA follows: TGTGCCAGCAGCTTAGTCGGACCGGGAGACACCATATATTTT. The rearrangement links TRBV11-2 to TRBJ1-3; D not certain. Germline CDR1 and CDR2: SGHAT and FQNNGV. Trimming left V 1 base short and J 8 bases short, with 12 bases between. This CDR3 region has 14 residues.

V and J are TRBV6-4 and TRBJ2-3, with TRBD1 identical over 7 bases. This CDR3 spans 15 amino acids. V trimming: 2 bases; J trimming: 2 bases; junction bases outside the gene matches: 4. The germline V gene has CDR1 MRHNA and CDR2 SNTAGT. As DNA, the CDR3 is TGTGCCAGCAGTGACCGGGACAGTCCCACAGATACGCAGTATTTT. It is translated as CASSDRDSPTDTQYF.

This chain connects TRBV19 to TRBJ2-2; the D gene is possibly TRBD2 (5 bases). With 4 bases removed from V and 2 bases from J, the gap between germline ends came to 17 bases. The length of the CDR3 is 17 residues. The germline V gene encodes CDR1 LNHDA and CDR2 SQIVND (reference sequence). For the CDR3, the DNA is TGTGCCAGTAGTAGCGGAGTCGCGGGTCCTAACACCGGGGAGCTGTTTTTT. As protein: CASSSGVAGPNTGELFF.

The chain recombines TRBV30 with TRBJ2-3, with D maybe TRBD1 (5 bases). The V gene lost 8 bases and the J gene lost 2 bases, with 17 bases spanning the gap. This CDR3 region has 14 residues. Germline V CDR1 and CDR2: GTSNPN, SVGIG (reference sequence). For the CDR3, the DNA is TGTGCCGGGGTTAGTGGACACACCACAGATACGCAGTATTTT. This sequence encodes CAGVSGHTTDTQYF.

This clone came up a few times. The chain joins TRBV5-5 to TRBJ1-4; D call uncertain. Looked up from germline, CDR1 is SGHKS and CDR2 is YYEKEE (reference sequence). The CDR3 is made up of 15 amino acids. V was clipped by 4 bases and J by 3 bases, with 13 bases between them. The CDR3 region has the DNA TGTGCCAGCAGCCCGAGGTCAGCCTCTAATGAAAAACTGTTTTTT. It is translated as CASSPRSASNEKLFF.

This chain uses TRBV9 with TRBJ2-7, with 9 positions matching TRBD1. Germline V gene lookup returns CDR1 SGDLS and CDR2 YYNGEE. This CDR3 has 15 residues. Trimming removed 1 base from V and 3 bases from J; junction bases left unmatched: 5. CDR3 nucleotides: TGTGCCAGCAGCGTAAGAGGACAGGGGAACTACGAGCAGTACTTC. Translating gives CASSVRGQGNYEQYF.

This clone was seen at least ten times. CDR3 coding DNA: TGTGCCAGCAGGAAGAGGACGGACTCTGAAGCTTTCTTT. This encodes CASRKRTDSEAFF. This chain connects TRBV2 to TRBJ1-1; D gene uncertain. Germline V gene sequence: CDR1 SNHLY, CDR2 FYNNEI. V was shortened by 6 bases and J by 6 bases, with 14 bases between the two germline ends. CDR3 length: 13 residues.

This clone was observed a single time. The chain uses TRBV7-9 and TRBJ1-2; no clear D. This CDR3 is built from 15 residues. CDR1 and CDR2 from the germline V gene are SEHNR and FQNEAQ (reference sequence). V shed 5 bases and J shed 3 bases, with 16 bases lying between them. This chain's CDR3 is CASSPRSYEYYGYTF. The CDR3, as DNA: TGTGCCAGCAGCCCCAGGTCGTATGAGTACTATGGCTACACCTTC. Looking up the rest from reference TRBV7-9 and TRBJ1-2 gives the full variable domain: DTGVSQNPRHKITKRGQNVTFRCDPISEHNRLYWYRQTLGQGPEFLTYFQNEAQLEKSRLLSDRFSAERPKGSFSTLEIQRTEQGDSAMYLCASSPRSYEYYGYTFGSGTRLTVV.

The chain is built from TRBV10-3 and TRBJ1-1, with TRBD1 matching 9 bases. The germline CDR1 and CDR2 sequences are ENHRY and SYGVKD. The CDR3 has 16 residues. The J segment lost 4 bases and the V segment lost 4 bases, leaving 10 bases of the junction unmatched. CDR3 nucleotide sequence: TGTGCCATCAGTGCACAGGGGGCTGGGGAGGGCACTGAAGCTTTCTTT. Protein sequence: CAISAQGAGEGTEAFF.

The chain recombines TRBV5-1 with TRBJ2-7; 9 bases match TRBD1. Germline assignment: CDR1 SGHRS and CDR2 YFSETQ. With V trimmed by 0 bases and J by 6 bases, 4 bases remained unmatched. The CDR3 consists of 14 residues. In DNA, the CDR3 is TGCGCCAGCAGCTTGGGGACAGGGGTGGGCGAGCAGTACTTC. Protein sequence: CASSLGTGVGEQYF. The whole variable domain, remainder taken from reference TRBV5-1 and TRBJ2-7, is KAGVTQTPRYLIKTRGQQVTLSCSPISGHRSVSWYQQTPGQGLQFLFEYFSETQRNKGNFPGRFSGRQFSNSRSEMNVSTLELGDSALYLCASSLGTGVGEQYFGPGTRLTVT.

This clone was seen a few times. V and J are TRBV7-9 and TRBJ1-6; 9 bases fit TRBD1. Germline loops: CDR1 SEHNR, CDR2 FQNEAQ (reference sequence). V lost 0 bases, J lost 10 bases, and 7 bases stayed unmatched. This CDR3 is 16 amino acids long. This chain's CDR3 is CASSLALTGGGSPLHF. For the CDR3, the DNA is TGTGCCAGCAGCTTAGCCTTGACAGGGGGGGGGTCACCCCTCCACTTT. The full variable domain, with the rest looked up from reference TRBV7-9 and TRBJ1-6, is DTGVSQNPRHKITKRGQNVTFRCDPISEHNRLYWYRQTLGQGPEFLTYFQNEAQLEKSRLLSDRFSAERPKGSFSTLEIQRTEQGDSAMYLCASSLALTGGGSPLHFGNGTRLTVT.

The CDR3 here is CASSRVLAGFSYEQYF. For the CDR3, the DNA is TGTGCCAGCAGCCGAGTACTAGCGGGGTTCTCCTACGAGCAGTACTTC. This chain uses TRBV3-1 (or the pseudogene TRBV3-2) with TRBJ2-7; 10 bases fit TRBD2. The CDR3 is 16 amino acids. With 4 bases clipped from V and 0 bases from J, the junction kept 6 bases outside the gene matches. In germline, CDR1 is LGHDT, CDR2 YNNKEL (reference sequence).

The genes are TRBV11-2 and TRBJ2-2; a weak D match, TRBD1 (5 bases). The V end was cut by 1 base, the J end by 1 base, with 7 bases between. Germline V CDR1 and CDR2: SGHAT, FQNNGV. The length of the CDR3 is 15 residues. CDR3 residues: CASSLGTRNTGELFF. CDR3 coding DNA: TGTGCCAGCAGCTTAGGGACAAGGAACACCGGGGAGCTGTTTTTT.

In this sample, this clone turned up a few times. Here the CDR3 reads CASSLDSQGARGNTIYF. CDR3 DNA: TGTGCCAGCAGCTTAGATTCACAGGGGGCGCGTGGAAACACCATATATTTT. This chain connects TRBV7-2 to TRBJ1-3, with 9 bases that match TRBD1. V lost 1 base and J lost 3; bases outside the gene matches: 7. CDR3 length equals 17 residues. From germline, CDR1 is SGHTA and CDR2 FQGNSA.

The rearrangement links TRBV7-8 to TRBJ1-2; perhaps TRBD1 as D (6 bases). Trimming took 5 bases from V and 4 from J, leaving 11 bases between them. Germline values: CDR1 SGHVS, CDR2 FQNEAQ. CDR3 size: 13 residues. The CDR3 sequence is CASSPRTAYGYTF. CDR3 sequence (DNA): TGTGCCAGCAGCCCTCGGACAGCCTATGGCTACACCTTC. Based on the CDR3 plus reference TRBV7-8 and TRBJ1-2, the full variable domain is GAGVSQSPRYKVAKRGQDVALRCDPISGHVSLFWYQQALGQGPEFLTYFQNEAQLDKSGLPSDRFFAERPEGSVSTLKIQRTQQEDSAVYLCASSPRTAYGYTFGSGTRLTVV.

This clone was counted a few times. The CDR3 end shows no conserved phenylalanine or tryptophan, and so a read error is likely. The limits of the CDR3 on the DNA are not certain, so only TCRdb's listed CDR3 is given. This sequence joins TRBV2 and TRBJ1-2; TRBD1 is the table's D call, not checked against the DNA. The CDR3 is 12 residues long, ends included. Germline V gives CDR1 SNHLY, CDR2 FYNNEI. CDR3 sequence: CASSEGTGGLLA.

The chain recombines TRBV11-2 with TRBJ1-1; 8 bases agree with TRBD1. The CDR3 length is 16 residues. Germline trimming cut 5 bases from V and 7 bases from J; bases unmatched to any gene: 15. Germline V gene sequence: CDR1 SGHAT, CDR2 FQNNGV. CDR3 bases: TGTGCCAGCAGCCCGTACCCGGGACAGGCCTCTGGTGAAGCTTTCTTT. Translated: CASSPYPGQASGEAFF. Full variable domain (missing parts from reference TRBV11-2 and TRBJ1-1): EAGVAQSPRYKIIEKRQSVAFWCNPISGHATLYWYQQILGQGPKLLIQFQNNGVVDDSQLPKDRFSAERLKGVDSTLKIQPAKLEDSAVYLCASSPYPGQASGEAFFGQGTRLTVV.

In its sample, this clone was seen a few times. The CDR3 region is CATSRDTIASGGYGYTF. The CDR3 nucleotides read TGTGCCACCAGCAGAGATACGATCGCCTCCGGGGGGTATGGCTACACCTTC. V usage is TRBV15 and J usage is TRBJ1-2; D perhaps matches TRBD1 (5 bases). Germline V gene lookup returns CDR1 LNHNV and CDR2 YYDKDF (reference sequence). This CDR3 has 17 residues. Trimming cost V 0 bases and J 5 bases, with 19 bases left between them.

V is TRBV7-6 and J is TRBJ1-3; 7 bases map to TRBD1. V lost 0 bases and J lost 1; bases outside the gene matches: 6. Germline CDR1 and CDR2: SGHVS and FNYEAQ. CDR3 length: 17 amino acids. CDR3 bases: TGTGCCAGCAGCTTAGCCCCGCCAGGGGGGTCTGGAAACACCATATATTTT. The encoded protein is CASSLAPPGGSGNTIYF.